The sequence of this TCR beta chain was determined in a study of blood T cell repertoires in COVID-19. About the study: The United States, Italy and Spain provided the acute and convalescent COVID-19 samples.

The germline V gene has CDR1 MGHDK and CDR2 SYGVNS. There are 13 residues in the CDR3. J lost 6 bases, V lost 4 bases, and 4 bases had no gene match. This clone was seen more than once but under ten times. In the original analysis: Amplification of reference gene primers provided the estimated nucleated cell counts. Clones were read by immunoSEQ multiplex PCR, and TCRdb kept only the in-frame ones, dropping some. V and J calls and clone size come straight from that table; D and trimming were deduced from the DNA. This table holds tens of thousands of clones, roughly 90% found once. The receptor comes from a man aged 45-65 years with acute or convalescent COVID-19. V gene TRBV25-1 combines with J gene TRBJ1-1, with 8 bases matching TRBD1. Sequencing input: peripheral blood. The CDR3 reads CASSVTGGSEAFF. CDR3 DNA sequence: TGTGCCAGCAGTGTAACAGGGGGTTCTGAAGCTTTCTTT.